Below, 31 T cell receptor beta chains from the same sample are listed, as sequenced in a study of T cell responses to AZD1222 COVID-19 vaccine. Profiled with immunoSEQ multiplex PCR; TCRdb holds only in-frame clones, not every one. This table holds about 110,000 clones, approximately 90% found once. This sample comprised peripheral blood, obtained 28 days after the second AZD1222 dose. The receptors were sampled from an adult who received the AZD1222 COVID-19 vaccine.

This chain joins TRBV3-1 (or the pseudogene TRBV3-2) and TRBJ2-5, with 10 bases matching TRBD2. CDR3 length: 16 residues. The germline V gene encodes CDR1 LGHDT and CDR2 YNNKEL (reference sequence). The trim removed 3 bases at V and 2 bases at J, leaving 6 bases unmatched. The CDR3 loop reads CASSHPSGGSQETQYF. CDR3 DNA sequence: TGTGCCAGCAGCCATCCTAGCGGGGGATCTCAAGAGACCCAGTACTTC.

This sequence joins TRBV4-3 and TRBJ1-5; D remains unclear. CDR3 size: 14 residues. CDR1 and CDR2 from the germline V gene are LGHNA and YSLEER. V was pared by 1 base and J by 3 bases, with 7 bases between. CDR3 loop: CASSQGSVNQPQHF. The CDR3 nucleotides are TGCGCCAGCAGCCAAGGTTCTGTCAATCAGCCCCAGCATTTT.

The chain carries TRBV21-1 and TRBJ1-1; the table's D call, TRBD1, has no DNA check behind it. TRBV21-1 is noted as a pseudogene. This CDR3 is built from 16 residues. In DNA, the CDR3 is TGTGCCAGCAGCAAAGTCTATGACAGGGAGAAGGCTGAAGCTTTCTTT. Protein sequence: CASSKVYDREKAEAFF.

J is TRBJ2-3 and V is TRBV4-3; TRBD1 aligns across 10 bases. Germline trimming cut 1 base from V and 4 bases from J; bases unmatched to any gene: 8. CDR3 length equals 17 residues. Germline CDR1 is LGHNA and CDR2 is YSLEER. CDR3 DNA: TGCGCCAGCAGCCAAGGGGTCCCGGGACAGGGGTCAGATACGCAGTATTTT. Residues: CASSQGVPGQGSDTQYF.

The gene calls are TRBV6-2 or TRBV6-3 and TRBJ1-5, with D tentatively TRBD1 (6 bases). The CDR3 totals 16 residues. Trimming took off 0 bases at V and 6 bases at J, with 15 bases between the two ends. Germline lookup yields CDR1 MNHEY and CDR2 SVGEGT. This chain's CDR3 is CASSYSTGGLAQPQHF. CDR3 nucleotide sequence: TGTGCCAGCAGTTACTCGACGGGGGGCCTGGCTCAGCCCCAGCATTTT.

The rearrangement links TRBV11-2 to TRBJ2-7; weak D call: TRBD1 (6 bases). Germline V gives CDR1 SGHAT, CDR2 FQNNGV. Trimming removed 5 bases at V and 3 bases at J, with 23 bases between. CDR3 length equals 17 residues. CDR3 loop: CASSRRTPGQWDYEQYF. Here the CDR3 DNA reads TGTGCCAGCAGCCGGAGGACACCAGGACAGTGGGACTACGAGCAGTACTTC.

This clone was recorded only once. CDR3 DNA sequence: TGTGCCAGCAGCCTGGGCAGGAACACTGAAGCTTTCTTT. Translation: CASSLGRNTEAFF. The chain couples TRBV7-2 to TRBJ1-1; D not certain. The CDR3 is 13 amino acids. Trimming left V 5 bases short and J 1 base short, with 8 bases between. Per the germline V gene, CDR1 is SGHTA and CDR2 is FQGNSA. Looking up the rest from reference TRBV7-2 and TRBJ1-1 gives the full variable domain: GAGVSQSPSNKVTEKGKDVELRCDPISGHTALYWYRQSLGQGLEFLIYFQGNSAPDKSGLPSDRFSAERTGGSVSTLTIQRTQQEDSAVYLCASSLGRNTEAFFGQGTRLTVV.

A note on this clone: Other DNA sequences in the same sample also yield this CDR3. The chain joins TRBV18 to TRBJ2-7; TRBD2 matches at 9 bases. Trimming cost V 0 bases and J 4 bases; bases outside gene matches: 1. The CDR3 is 14 amino acids. Germline V gives CDR1 KGHSH, CDR2 LQKENI. The CDR3 DNA reads as TGTGCCAGCTCACCACCAGCGGGGGGTTACGAGCAGTACTTC. Translation: CASSPPAGGYEQYF.

CDR3 in DNA: TGTGCCAGCAGTGGGGAACCGGGATTTTCTTTCTCCTATAATTCACCCCTCCACTTT. Translated, it gives CASSGEPGFSFSYNSPLHF. The rearrangement joins TRBV6-1 to TRBJ1-6, with D unresolved. Germline CDR1 is MNHNS and CDR2 is SASEGT. CDR3 size: 19 residues. The germline V and J ends were trimmed by 4 bases and 0 bases, with 19 bases remaining between them.

The gene calls are TRBV24-1 and TRBJ2-7; either TRBD1 or TRBD2 may fit D (5 bases each). This CDR3 comprises 13 residues. Trimming took 4 bases from V and 6 from J, leaving 12 bases between them. Germline V gene data show CDR1 as KGHDR and CDR2 as SFDVKD. DNA of the CDR3: TGTGCCACCAGTGACCCCGGGGCTCCCGAGCAGTACTTC. Its protein product is CATSDPGAPEQYF.

The V and J genes are TRBV3-1 (or the pseudogene TRBV3-2) and TRBJ2-1; no clear D gene. CDR3 length equals 13 residues. Germline CDR1 is LGHDT and CDR2 is YNNKEL (reference sequence). Trimming pared 1 base from V and 3 bases from J, leaving 4 bases between. The DNA of the CDR3 is TGTGCCAGCAGCCAAGCGCTCTACAATGAGCAGTTCTTC. Translated, it gives CASSQALYNEQFF.

J is TRBJ1-4 and V is TRBV7-9; perhaps TRBD1 as D (6 bases). The CDR3 sequence is 11 residues long. Trimming removed 8 bases at V and 8 bases at J, with 9 bases between. CDR1 and CDR2 from the germline V gene are SEHNR and FQNEAQ (reference sequence). The CDR3 reads CASERGEKLFF. CDR3 sequence (DNA): TGTGCCAGCGAGAGGGGGGAAAAACTGTTTTTT.

The chain employs TRBV18 and TRBJ1-1; 7 bases align to TRBD1. This CDR3 has 16 amino acids. Losses at the gene ends were 0 bases for V and 4 bases for J; bases not matched to a gene: 8. Germline CDR1 reads KGHSH; CDR2 reads LQKENI. In DNA, the CDR3 is TGTGCCAGCTCACCACCGGAGGGCAGGGGGAGCACTGAAGCTTTCTTT. Its protein is CASSPPEGRGSTEAFF.

The CDR3 loop reads CASSLAGGRDSPLHF. As DNA, the CDR3 is TGTGCCAGCAGCTTAGCAGGCGGAAGGGATTCACCCCTCCACTTT. J is TRBJ1-6 and V is TRBV7-2; D remains unclear. Between the trimmed V and J ends, which lost 0 bases and 8 bases, there was a span of 11 bases. Germline values: CDR1 SGHTA, CDR2 FQGNSA. CDR3 size: 15 residues.

The chain has TRBV15 and TRBJ2-6, with D uncertain. The CDR3 extends over 13 amino acids. Between the trimmed V and J ends, which lost 5 bases and 4 bases, there was a span of 6 bases. Germline V CDR1 and CDR2: LNHNV, YYDKDF (reference sequence). CDR3 bases: TGTGCCACCAGCCCCGGGGGGGCCAACGTCCTGACTTTC. Amino acids: CATSPGGANVLTF.

This clone was recorded a few times. V is TRBV6-1 and J is TRBJ2-1, with 8 positions matching TRBD1. Per germline, CDR1 MNHNS and CDR2 SASEGT. J was trimmed by 10 bases and V by 4 bases; bases with no gene match: 21. This CDR3 comprises 18 residues. The CDR3 DNA reads TGTGCCAGCAGTGGAATTAGGACAGGGAATCCCTCCTACACCGAGCAGTTCTTC. Its protein is CASSGIRTGNPSYTEQFF.

This clone was found once. The chain links TRBV6-5 to TRBJ1-2, with 8 bases that match TRBD1. The CDR3 length is 14 residues. Germline V CDR1 and CDR2: MNHEY, SVGAGI. The trim removed 7 bases at V and 4 bases at J, leaving 8 bases unmatched. The chain's CDR3 is CASMKGQGGYGYTF. CDR3 coding DNA: TGTGCCAGCATGAAAGGACAGGGCGGCTATGGCTACACCTTC.

This chain links TRBV19 with TRBJ2-7; D perhaps matches TRBD1 (6 bases). This CDR3 spans 14 amino acids. V was trimmed by 4 bases and J by 3 bases, leaving 13 bases between them. Germline CDR1 is LNHDA and CDR2 is SQIVND (reference sequence). The CDR3 DNA reads as TGTGCCAGTAGTACAGGGACACGGGGCTACGAGCAGTACTTC. Translated: CASSTGTRGYEQYF.

V gene TRBV5-1 combines with J gene TRBJ1-3; TRBD1 matches 7 bases. CDR1 is SGHRS, CDR2 YFSETQ, per germline. This CDR3 region has 14 residues. V dropped 0 bases and J dropped 8; count of bases not matched to a gene: 5. The CDR3 region has the DNA TGCGCCAGCAGCTTGGGACAGGGCCGAGACACCATATATTTT. Translation gives CASSLGQGRDTIYF.

The CDR3 sequence is CASSPDSGGAGTQYF. CDR3 DNA: TGCGCCAGCAGTCCCGATAGCGGGGGTGCTGGTACGCAGTATTTT. The chain links TRBV4-1 to TRBJ2-3; 9 bases fit TRBD2. CDR3 size: 15 residues. The ends lost 6 bases at V and 8 bases at J; junction bases unmatched: 12. Germline assignment: CDR1 MGHRA and CDR2 YSYEKL.

As DNA, the CDR3 is TGTGCCAGCAGCTCCTTCGGGACAGGAGACAATGAGCAGTTCTTC. The encoded protein is CASSSFGTGDNEQFF. The chain couples TRBV7-6 to TRBJ2-1, with 8 bases aligning to TRBD1. The CDR3 has 15 residues. Germline CDR1 SGHVS, CDR2 FNYEAQ. V was clipped by 4 bases and J by 5 bases; unmatched bases: 7.

This chain joins TRBV2 and TRBJ2-1; unclear D gene. Trimming removed 6 bases from V and 0 bases from J, with 9 bases in between. The CDR3 is made up of 14 amino acids. CDR1 SNHLY and CDR2 FYNNEI come from the germline V gene. CDR3 protein: CASRGQSSYNEQFF. The CDR3 DNA reads as TGTGCCAGCAGGGGCCAGAGCTCCTACAATGAGCAGTTCTTC.

The rearrangement joins TRBV3-1 (or the pseudogene TRBV3-2) to TRBJ1-3; the D is unclear. Germline loops: CDR1 LGHDT, CDR2 YNNKEL (reference sequence). This CDR3 has 14 residues. Deletions cut 2 bases from V and 3 bases from J, with 8 bases between. The CDR3 nucleotides read TGTGCCAGCAGCCAATGGAGGGATGGAAACACCATATATTTT. This encodes CASSQWRDGNTIYF.

This clone turned up a few times. The chain recombines TRBV2 with TRBJ2-7; either TRBD1 or TRBD2 may fit D (5 bases each). V was pared by 6 bases and J by 0 bases, with 12 bases between. The CDR3 is 14 amino acids. Germline V gene sequence: CDR1 SNHLY, CDR2 FYNNEI. The CDR3 DNA sequence: TGTGCCAGCAGGCCCGGGGCCTCCTCCTACGAGCAGTACTTC. As protein: CASRPGASSYEQYF.

This sequence joins TRBV6-5 and TRBJ1-4, with D possibly matching TRBD1 (6 bases). Trimming left V 2 bases short and J 3 bases short, with 13 bases between. Germline loops: CDR1 MNHEY, CDR2 SVGAGI. The CDR3 runs 16 residues. CDR3 in DNA: TGTGCCAGCAGTTACGGCCGAGGGGGTCCTAATGAAAAACTGTTTTTT. Translated: CASSYGRGGPNEKLFF.

CDR3 nucleotide sequence: TGTGCCAGCAGCTTGGTAGGTCAAGCTTTCTTT. It translates to CASSLVGQAFF. V and J are TRBV7-9 and TRBJ1-1; D is unresolved. The CDR3 contains 11 residues. V lost 3 bases, J lost 9 bases, and 8 bases lay in between. In germline, CDR1 is SEHNR, CDR2 FQNEAQ (reference sequence).

This chain connects TRBV7-2 to TRBJ1-4, with D uncertain. V was cut by 2 bases and J by 2 bases, with 3 bases left in between. Germline assignment: CDR1 SGHTA and CDR2 FQGNSA. The CDR3 is 13 residues long. CDR3 loop: CASSLQTNEKLFF. CDR3 DNA: TGTGCCAGCAGCTTACAGACTAATGAAAAACTGTTTTTT.

This clone was recorded only once. The chain has TRBV7-3 and TRBJ2-7; D gene ambiguous. The germline CDR1 and CDR2 sequences are SGHTA and FQGTGA. The CDR3 contains 11 residues. The ends were cut back, 2 bases at V and 8 bases at J, with 7 bases in the middle. For the CDR3, the DNA is TGTGCCAGCAGCTTATCTGGGAAGCAGTACTTC. This encodes CASSLSGKQYF.

This clone showed up just once. V gene TRBV9 combines with J gene TRBJ2-1; 7 bases line up with TRBD2. CDR1 and CDR2 from the germline V gene are SGDLS and YYNGEE. This CDR3 has 16 residues. Germline trimming cut 0 bases from V and 4 bases from J; bases unmatched to any gene: 7. The CDR3 sequence is CASSVGVSGAYNEQFF. The CDR3 nucleotides read TGTGCCAGCAGCGTAGGCGTAAGCGGGGCTTACAATGAGCAGTTCTTC.

V usage is TRBV5-6 and J usage is TRBJ1-1, with D unresolved. With 4 bases removed from V and 5 bases from J, the gap between germline ends came to 15 bases. Germline CDR1 is SGHDT and CDR2 is YYEEEE. There are 14 residues in the CDR3. The CDR3 nucleotides are TGTGCCAGCAGCGGAGGTGGAGGGCGTACTGAAGCTTTCTTT. Protein product: CASSGGGGRTEAFF.

The chain recombines TRBV15 with TRBJ2-7; perhaps TRBD2 as D (5 bases). The V gene's germline CDR1 is LNHNV and CDR2 YYDKDF (reference sequence). The V and J ends lost 1 base and 0 bases respectively, with 13 bases between them. This CDR3 contains 16 residues. The CDR3 nucleotides read TGTGCCACCAGCAGAGCCCCGGACTGGAGCTCCTACGAGCAGTACTTC. Residues: CATSRAPDWSSYEQYF.